Listed here are 3 T cell receptor beta chains from one sample, sequenced in a study of T cell repertoires in cytomegalovirus infection. TCRdb independently ran MiXCR on the reads; one entry per CDR3 protein. The table lists around 770,000 distinct CDR3 sequences, almost 30% of them singletons. No antigen is known for these receptors. The sample in question was cultured CD8+ T cells from PBMCs, obtained from culture after CMV antigen stimulation. Receptor source: a human donor in good health (CMV status not recorded). Some clones in this sample may be carry-over from other donors' samples.

At least ten counts were recorded for this clonotype. The chain joins TRBV4-3 to TRBJ2-1; TRBD2 aligns across 7 bases. The V gene's germline CDR1 is LGHNA and CDR2 YSLEER. This CDR3 contains 16 residues. V trimming: 0 bases; J trimming: 2 bases; junction bases outside the gene matches: 4. CDR3 loop: CASSQDPAGTYNEQFF. The CDR3 nucleotides read TGCGCCAGCAGCCAAGATCCAGCGGGGACCTACAATGAGCAGTTCTTC.

Concerning this clonotype itself: A junction boundary mismatches the germline segment, possibly from a read error. The V and J genes are TRBV6-2 or TRBV6-3 and TRBJ2-1; no definite D call. Germline V gene sequence: CDR1 MNHEY, CDR2 SVGEGT. The CDR3 runs to 16 residues. The CDR3 DNA follows: TGTGCCAGCAGTACCACAGCCTCCCCCTCCCACAATGAGCAGTTCTTC. Translating it yields CASSTTASPSHNEQFF.

The chain carries TRBV6-2 or TRBV6-3 and TRBJ2-3; the match to TRBD2 covers 12 bases. The length of the CDR3 is 17 residues. Unmatched junction bases numbered 8, after V lost 5 bases and J lost 2 bases. Germline CDR1 reads MNHEY; CDR2 reads SVGEGT. This CDR3 reads CASSALTSGGYTDTQYF. The CDR3, as DNA: TGTGCCAGCAGTGCCCTGACTAGCGGGGGATACACAGATACGCAGTATTTT.